The 25 T cell receptor beta chains presented below share a single source sample, sequenced in a study of glioma-infiltrating T cells after dendritic cell vaccination. Data came from immunoSEQ multiplex PCR; TCRdb stores just in-frame clones and leaves some out. The sample comprises tens of thousands of clones, 85% of which are singletons, and about 8.5% rests with the top ten. Regarding time point: after dendritic cell vaccination, including at tumor progression/relapse. The specimen was blood, collected after dendritic cell vaccination. The receptors originated from a human donor with glioblastoma.

The chain carries TRBV6-4 and TRBJ2-1; 11 nucleotides align to TRBD2. V lost 2 bases and J lost 3; bases outside the gene matches: 9. The CDR3 runs to 18 residues. CDR1 is MRHNA, CDR2 SNTAGT, per germline. In DNA form, the CDR3 reads TGTGCCAGCAGTGACCCGCCTAGCGGGAGGTTTTTCTACAATGAGCAGTTCTTC. This sequence encodes CASSDPPSGRFFYNEQFF.

The V call is TRBV5-1, the J call TRBJ2-5; 14 bases are shared with TRBD2. Germline CDR1 is SGHRS and CDR2 is YFSETQ. J lost 5 bases, V lost 2 bases, and 5 bases had no gene match. The CDR3 runs to 16 residues. In DNA form, the CDR3 reads TGCGCCAGCAGCTTTCCGGGACTAGCGGGGGTGGAGACCCAGTACTTC. Amino acids: CASSFPGLAGVETQYF. Using reference TRBV5-1 and TRBJ2-5 for the parts outside the CDR3, the full variable domain is KAGVTQTPRYLIKTRGQQVTLSCSPISGHRSVSWYQQTPGQGLQFLFEYFSETQRNKGNFPGRFSGRQFSNSRSEMNVSTLELGDSALYLCASSFPGLAGVETQYFGPGTRLLVL.

V and J are TRBV13 and TRBJ2-2; D is perhaps TRBD2 (5 bases). The V and J ends lost 6 bases and 3 bases respectively, with 8 bases between them. The CDR3 is made up of 13 amino acids. CDR1 is PRHDT, CDR2 FYEKMQ, per germline (reference sequence). In nucleotides, the CDR3 is TGTGCCAGCAGGAGGGTGCACACCGGGGAGCTGTTTTTT. Protein sequence: CASRRVHTGELFF. The whole variable domain, remainder taken from reference TRBV13 and TRBJ2-2, is AAGVIQSPRHLIKEKRETATLKCYPIPRHDTVYWYQQGPGQDPQFLISFYEKMQSDKGSIPDRFSAQQFSDYHSELNMSSLELGDSALYFCASRRVHTGELFFGEGSRLTVL.

The rearrangement links TRBV5-4 to TRBJ2-7; the D gene is possibly TRBD1 (5 bases). Germline V gene sequence: CDR1 SGHNT, CDR2 YYREEE (reference sequence). The CDR3 totals 14 residues. Between the trimmed V and J ends, which lost 3 bases and 0 bases, there was a span of 10 bases. DNA of the CDR3: TGTGCCAGCAGCTCCCGGACATCCTCCTACGAGCAGTACTTC. The encoded protein is CASSSRTSSYEQYF. Full variable domain (missing parts from reference TRBV5-4 and TRBJ2-7): ETGVTQSPTHLIKTRGQQVTLRCSSQSGHNTVSWYQQALGQGPQFIFQYYREEENGRGNFPPRFSGLQFPNYSSELNVNALELDDSALYLCASSSRTSSYEQYFGPGTRLTVT.

V usage is TRBV2 and J usage is TRBJ2-1; weak D call: TRBD2 (6 bases). Trimming pared 6 bases from V and 4 bases from J, leaving 19 bases between. Germline V lookup: CDR1 SNHLY, CDR2 FYNNEI. This CDR3 contains 16 residues. This CDR3 is CASRGEGGGYYNEQFF. Here the CDR3 DNA reads TGTGCCAGCAGGGGGGAAGGTGGGGGGTATTACAATGAGCAGTTCTTC.

This clone was counted a single time. The chain carries TRBV7-6 and TRBJ2-7; 13 nucleotides match TRBD2. With 5 bases clipped from V and 3 bases from J, the junction kept 7 bases outside the gene matches. The germline V gene has CDR1 SGHVS and CDR2 FNYEAQ. The CDR3 is 16 residues long. The CDR3 region is CASSPRTSGSGYEQYF. CDR3 coding DNA: TGTGCCAGCAGCCCTCGGACTAGCGGGAGCGGCTACGAGCAGTACTTC.

The gene calls are TRBV4-1 and TRBJ2-1; 11 positions match TRBD2. The CDR3 sequence is 17 residues long. Germline-derived CDR1 and CDR2 are MGHRA and YSYEKL. With 1 base clipped from V and 5 bases from J, the junction kept 7 bases outside the gene matches. The CDR3 here is CASSQGDGSGRDNEQFF. The DNA for the CDR3 is TGCGCCAGCAGCCAAGGGGACGGTAGCGGGAGGGACAATGAGCAGTTCTTC.

This clone was seen only once. In DNA, the CDR3 is TGCGCCAGCAGGGGTCCTAGCGGGAGCCCCGGGGAGCTGTTTTTT. It is translated as CASRGPSGSPGELFF. The chain combines TRBV5-1 with TRBJ2-2; TRBD2 matches at 10 bases. The CDR3 has 15 residues. CDR1 and CDR2 from the germline V gene are SGHRS and YFSETQ. The trim removed 5 bases at V and 6 bases at J, leaving 7 bases unmatched.

The chain employs TRBV9 and TRBJ2-3; 9 bases match TRBD2. Germline V lookup: CDR1 SGDLS, CDR2 YYNGEE. V was pared by 1 base and J by 0 bases, with 0 bases of the junction left unmatched. This CDR3 is built from 15 residues. The CDR3 loop reads CASSVLAGSTDTQYF. Here the CDR3 DNA reads TGTGCCAGCAGCGTACTAGCGGGGAGCACAGATACGCAGTATTTT.

The genes are TRBV7-8 and TRBJ1-4, with D possibly matching TRBD1 (6 bases). In germline, CDR1 is SGHVS, CDR2 FQNEAQ. V lost 2 bases to trimming and J lost 5 bases, with 9 bases between them. The CDR3 is 14 residues long. Here the CDR3 DNA reads TGTGCCAGCAGCTTACGGGACACCAATGAAAAACTGTTTTTT. Translating it yields CASSLRDTNEKLFF.

The rearrangement uses TRBV4-3 and TRBJ2-7; D gene unclear. Germline V CDR1 and CDR2: LGHNA, YSLEER. The ends were cut back, 1 base at V and 0 bases at J, with 10 bases in the middle. The CDR3 runs 15 residues. The CDR3 protein is CASSQVADTSYEQYF. The CDR3 DNA reads TGCGCCAGCAGCCAAGTTGCAGATACCTCCTACGAGCAGTACTTC.

The chain uses TRBV6-1 and TRBJ2-5; D perhaps matches TRBD1 (5 bases). In germline, CDR1 is MNHNS, CDR2 SASEGT. CDR3 length: 15 residues. V gave up 2 bases and J gave up 4 bases, with 14 bases separating them. CDR3 DNA: TGTGCCAGCAGTGAACTGGGGCTAACGTCAGAGACCCAGTACTTC. It codes for CASSELGLTSETQYF.

The gene calls are TRBV4-1 and TRBJ2-3; D ambiguous. CDR1 is MGHRA and CDR2 is YSYEKL in the germline V gene. V shed 5 bases and J shed 0 bases, with 6 bases lying between them. This CDR3 has 13 amino acids. CDR3 in amino acids: CASSVSSTDTQYF. In DNA form, the CDR3 reads TGCGCCAGCAGCGTATCCAGCACAGATACGCAGTATTTT.

As for this clone: The sample holds other DNA sequences that translate to the same CDR3. V is TRBV18 and J is TRBJ1-1, with D maybe TRBD1 (5 bases). Trimming took off 3 bases at V and 3 bases at J, with 14 bases between the two ends. Germline V gene lookup returns CDR1 KGHSH and CDR2 LQKENI. There are 15 residues in the CDR3. In DNA, the CDR3 is TGTGCCAGCTCACCCCGGCTGCAGGGCGACACTGAAGCTTTCTTT. Its protein is CASSPRLQGDTEAFF.

The chain recombines TRBV28 with TRBJ2-3; D gene uncertain. Germline values: CDR1 MDHEN, CDR2 SYDVKM. V lost 6 bases, J lost 0 bases, and 4 bases lay in between. This CDR3 comprises 12 residues. CDR3 residues: CASSLSTDTQYF. DNA of the CDR3: TGTGCCAGCAGCCTCAGCACAGATACGCAGTATTTT.

The rearrangement joins TRBV6-6 to TRBJ2-7, with TRBD1 matching over 7 bases. The length of the CDR3 is 15 residues. Losses at the gene ends were 6 bases for V and 0 bases for J; bases not matched to a gene: 8. Germline lookup yields CDR1 MNHNY and CDR2 SVGAGI (reference sequence). DNA of the CDR3: TGTGCCAGCAGCTGGGACAGACAAAGCTCCTACGAGCAGTACTTC. Residues: CASSWDRQSSYEQYF.

V is TRBV4-1 and J is TRBJ2-5; TRBD2 aligns across 16 bases. V lost 5 bases, J lost 0 bases, and 9 bases stayed unmatched. Germline values: CDR1 MGHRA, CDR2 YSYEKL. CDR3 length equals 19 residues. The CDR3 spells CASSNTGTSGREYQETQYF. In DNA, the CDR3 is TGCGCCAGCAGCAACACCGGGACTAGCGGGAGGGAGTACCAAGAGACCCAGTACTTC.

The gene calls are TRBV4-1 and TRBJ2-5; 8 bases fit TRBD2. V lost 3 bases, J lost 2 bases, and 5 bases stayed unmatched. The CDR3 is 15 residues long. Germline CDR1 and CDR2: MGHRA and YSYEKL. The chain's CDR3 is CASSQAGGKQETQYF. The CDR3 nucleotides are TGCGCCAGCAGCCAGGCGGGGGGAAAGCAAGAGACCCAGTACTTC.

The chain combines TRBV29-1 with TRBJ1-5; tentatively, D is TRBD1 (6 bases). This CDR3 spans 13 amino acids. CDR1 and CDR2 from the germline V gene are SQVTM and ANQGSEA. Between the trimmed V and J ends, which lost 4 bases and 2 bases, there was a span of 9 bases. This CDR3 is CSVGAGGNQPQHF. For the CDR3, the DNA is TGCAGCGTTGGAGCAGGGGGCAATCAGCCCCAGCATTTT. The whole variable domain, filled in from reference TRBV29-1 and TRBJ1-5, reads SAVISQKPSRDICQRGTSLTIQCQVDSQVTMMFWYRQQPGQSLTLIATANQGSEATYESGFVIDKFPISRPNLTFSTLTVSNMSPEDSSIYLCSVGAGGNQPQHFGDGTRLSIL.

This chain links TRBV29-1 with TRBJ2-7; 7 bases match TRBD1. Germline V CDR1 and CDR2: SQVTM, ANQGSEA. This CDR3 contains 12 residues. V gave up 7 bases and J gave up 1 base; unmatched junction bases: 4. The CDR3 reads CSGHRGSYEQYF. The CDR3 bases are TGCAGCGGCCACAGGGGATCCTACGAGCAGTACTTC.

The rearrangement links TRBV7-6 to TRBJ2-6; D not certain. Germline assignment: CDR1 SGHVS and CDR2 FNYEAQ. Trimming took off 5 bases at V and 1 base at J, with 3 bases between the two ends. The CDR3 consists of 13 residues. The CDR3 DNA is TGTGCCAGCAGCCAATCTGGGGCCAACGTCCTGACTTTC. It encodes CASSQSGANVLTF.

The rearrangement links TRBV2 to TRBJ2-5, with 7 nucleotides matching TRBD1. This CDR3 comprises 14 residues. The V segment lost 6 bases and the J segment 9 bases; nucleotides outside the gene matches: 13. Germline CDR1 SNHLY, CDR2 FYNNEI. CDR3 nucleotide sequence: TGTGCCAGCAGACCCCAGGGATTAGGGGGCTCCCAGTACTTC. Protein product: CASRPQGLGGSQYF.

The chain employs TRBV30 and TRBJ2-2, with 7 bases matching TRBD1. Germline lookup yields CDR1 GTSNPN and CDR2 SVGIG (reference sequence). V gave up 2 bases and J gave up 7 bases; unmatched junction bases: 10. CDR3 length: 15 residues. The CDR3 DNA follows: TGTGCCTGGAGTCCCTCCGGGACAGATCTCGGGGAGCTGTTTTTT. It yields the protein CAWSPSGTDLGELFF.

CDR3 sequence reads: CASSNKRGNQPQHF. As DNA, the CDR3 is TGTGCCAGCAGTAATAAACGCGGCAATCAGCCCCAGCATTTT. V usage is TRBV6-6 and J usage is TRBJ1-5; D gene uncertain. There are 14 residues in the CDR3. V shed 5 bases and J shed 2 bases, with 10 bases lying between them. Germline V gives CDR1 MNHNY, CDR2 SVGAGI (reference sequence).

This sequence joins TRBV2 and TRBJ2-7, with D perhaps TRBD2 (6 bases). This CDR3 is 12 amino acids long. Trimming took 10 bases from V and 3 from J, leaving 13 bases between them. CDR1 is SNHLY and CDR2 is FYNNEI in the germline V gene. CDR3 nucleotides: TGTGCCACCGTCACTAGCAGCTACGAGCAGTACTTC. It specifies CATVTSSYEQYF.